This paragraph covers one T cell receptor beta chain sequence. This CDR3 region has 12 residues. Germline V gene lookup returns CDR1 MDHEN and CDR2 SYDVKM. V was cut by 8 bases and J by 10 bases, with 17 bases left in between. The entry originates in a study of blood T cell repertoires in COVID-19. Generated by immunoSEQ multiplex PCR, the TCRdb table keeps only in-frame clones and is missing some. The sample has around 250,000 clones, roughly 89% seen once. The chain is built from TRBV28 and TRBJ1-1; no clear D. This receptor was taken from a woman aged 25 to 39 with active or convalescent COVID-19. Sequenced: peripheral blood. CDR3 DNA sequence: TGTGCCAGCTTGGAATCGGGAATAACAGCTTTCTTT. Translated: CASLESGITAFF.